This T cell receptor (beta chain) stems from a study of control samples from healthy donors and cancer patients. J gave up 5 bases and V 3 bases, and 6 bases lay outside the gene matches. This CDR3 contains 14 residues. CDR1 ENHRY and CDR2 SYGVKD come from the germline V gene. TCRdb's table, derived via immunoSEQ multiplex PCR, lists solely in-frame clones and lacks some. The sample has approximately 120,000 clones; more than 75% are singletons. This chain joins TRBV10-3 and TRBJ1-1, with 7 bases aligning to TRBD1. Sequencing was carried out using blood. The origin of this receptor is a man aged 60 to 75 in good health. The DNA of the CDR3 is TGTGCCATCAGTGACCATCAGGGGGGAACTGAAGCTTTCTTT. Residues: CAISDHQGGTEAFF.